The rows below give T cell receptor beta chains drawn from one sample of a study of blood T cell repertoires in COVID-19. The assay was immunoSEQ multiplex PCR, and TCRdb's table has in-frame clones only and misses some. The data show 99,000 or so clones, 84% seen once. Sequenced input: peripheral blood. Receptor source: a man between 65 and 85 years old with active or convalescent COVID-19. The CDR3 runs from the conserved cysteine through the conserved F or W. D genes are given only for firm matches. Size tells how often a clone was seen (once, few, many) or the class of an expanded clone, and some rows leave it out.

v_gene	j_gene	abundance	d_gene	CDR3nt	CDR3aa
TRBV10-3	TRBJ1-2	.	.	TGTGCCATCAGTGAGTCCCGGGACTCCGGCGATGGTGGCTACACCTTC	CAISESRDSGDGGYTF
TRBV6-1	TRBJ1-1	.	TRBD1	TGTGCCAGCAGTGAAGCCAGACAGGGAAGGGCTTTCTTT	CASSEARQGRAFF
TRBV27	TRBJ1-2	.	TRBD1	TGTGCCAGCAGTTTTTCAGGGGGGAGCTATGGCTACACCTTC	CASSFSGGSYGYTF
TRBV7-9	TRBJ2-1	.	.	TGTGCCAGCAGGCCCTGGGCCAATGAGCAGTTCTTC	CASRPWANEQFF
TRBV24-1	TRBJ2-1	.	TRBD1	TGTGCCACCAGTGATTTAGGGACAGGGGGCGCATACAATGAGCAGTTCTTC	CATSDLGTGGAYNEQFF
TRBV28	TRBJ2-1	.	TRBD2	TGTGCCAGCAGTTCCTCCCCTGGGGCTAGCGGGGGGGAGAGCTCCTACAATGAGCAGTTCTTC	CASSSSPGASGGESSYNEQFF
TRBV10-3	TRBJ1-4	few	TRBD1	TGTGCCATCAGTGGGGACAGGGACGCAACTAATGAAAAACTGTTTTTT	CAISGDRDATNEKLFF
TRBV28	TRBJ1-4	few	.	TGTGCCAGCAGCCAAAGACACACAACTAATGAAAAACTGTTTTTT	CASSQRHTTNEKLFF
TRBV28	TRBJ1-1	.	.	TGTGCCAGCAGTCCCGCCCATCTACTTACGGGGACTGAAGCTTTCTTT	CASSPAHLLTGTEAFF
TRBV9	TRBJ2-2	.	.	TGTGCCAGCAGCGTAGAATCTGAGGGGGTCACCGGGGAGCTGTTTTTT	CASSVESEGVTGELFF